The rows below give T cell receptor beta chains drawn from one sample of a study of low-dose radiotherapy and immunotherapy resistance in tumors. TCRdb analysed the reads with MiXCR anew, one entry per CDR3 protein. Of 50,000 or so distinct CDR3 sequences listed, 23% are singletons. Sequencing was performed on PBMCs, taken after low-dose radiotherapy plus immunotherapy. These TCRs come from a male donor with prostate cancer. Both conserved end residues are part of each CDR3. The D gene is left open where the match is weak. Clone size is not always given. Where it is, it says once, few, many or a class for expanded clones.

j_call clone_size v_call d_call cdr3_aa cdr3_nt
TRBJ2-1 many TRBV27 TRBD2 CATSDETAGLAGNNEQFF TGTGCCACCAGTGACGAGACAGCGGGACTAGCGGGAAACAATGAGCAGTTCTTC
TRBJ1-1 many TRBV14 . CASSQGGGVPEAFF TGTGCCAGCAGCCAAGGCGGTGGGGTCCCTGAAGCTTTCTTT
TRBJ2-7 . TRBV20-1 . CSARVVGRTSYEQYF TGCAGTGCTAGAGTGGTGGGGCGAACCTCCTACGAGCAGTACTTC
TRBJ1-2 . TRBV13 TRBD1 CASSLGDRAYGYTF TGTGCCAGCAGCTTAGGGGACAGGGCCTATGGCTACACCTTC
TRBJ2-7 many TRBV7-9 . CASSPGTVEQYF TGTGCCAGCAGCCCCGGAACTGTCGAGCAGTACTTC
TRBJ2-7 . TRBV18 TRBD1 CASSPNPGQASGGEQYF TGTGCCAGCTCACCTAACCCTGGACAGGCCTCCGGTGGCGAGCAGTACTTC
TRBJ2-3 many TRBV25-1 . CASSDLTGGADTQYF TGTGCCAGCAGTGACCTAACAGGGGGGGCAGATACGCAGTATTTT
TRBJ1-2 . TRBV5-8 . CASSLDTNYGYTF TGTGCCAGCAGCTTGGACACTAACTATGGCTACACCTTC
TRBJ1-5 many TRBV20-1 . CSATTDSQINQPQHF TGCAGTGCAACCACAGACAGTCAGATCAATCAGCCCCAGCATTTT
TRBJ2-1 many TRBV20-1 . CSASGAGDSYNEQFF TGCAGTGCTAGCGGGGCAGGCGATTCCTACAATGAGCAGTTCTTC
TRBJ2-1 many TRBV6-2/TRBV6-3 TRBD1 CASPGGPGEQFF TGTGCCAGTCCAGGGGGTCCTGGTGAGCAGTTCTTC
TRBJ1-3 many TRBV11-2 . CASSSDWGNGNTIYF TGTGCCAGCAGCTCCGATTGGGGGAATGGAAACACCATATATTTT
TRBJ1-1 many TRBV15 . CATSRVRMNTEAFF TGTGCCACCAGCAGAGTACGGATGAACACTGAAGCTTTCTTT
TRBJ2-1 . TRBV6-8 TRBD1 CASSKTGGVLGEQFF TGTGCCAGCAGTAAAACAGGGGGCGTATTAGGTGAGCAGTTCTTC
TRBJ2-2 many TRBV27 . CATPSRVQNLITGELFF TGTGCCACCCCTAGCCGGGTACAAAACTTAATCACCGGGGAGCTGTTTTTT
TRBJ2-1 many TRBV7-6 . CASSLTRYEQFF TGTGCCAGCAGCTTAACTCGGTATGAGCAGTTCTTC
TRBJ2-7 many TRBV18 . CASSRAAYEQYF TGTGCCAGCTCACGCGCTGCCTACGAGCAGTACTTC
TRBJ1-2 many TRBV19 . CASSNDRAGYTF TGTGCCAGTAGTAACGACAGAGCCGGCTACACCTTC
TRBJ1-2 many TRBV5-1 TRBD1 CASSLATGTGAGYTF TGCGCCAGCAGCTTGGCTACCGGTACAGGGGCTGGCTACACCTTC
TRBJ2-7 many TRBV7-2 . CASSFDDYEQYF TGTGCCAGCAGCTTCGATGACTACGAGCAGTACTTC
TRBJ2-7 . TRBV3-1 . CASIALGSPEQYF TGTGCCAGCATTGCGTTGGGCTCGCCGGAGCAGTACTTC
TRBJ2-5 many TRBV15 TRBD1 CATSNRGGQETQYF TGTGCCACCAGCAACAGGGGTGGGCAAGAGACCCAGTACTTC
TRBJ2-2 many TRBV2 . CASSEIRSTGTGELFF TGTGCCAGCAGTGAAATAAGGAGCACGGGCACCGGGGAGCTGTTTTTT
TRBJ2-2 many TRBV27 . CASRSGQSTGELFF TGTGCCAGCCGCTCCGGACAGAGCACCGGGGAGCTGTTTTTT
TRBJ2-1 many TRBV29-1 . CSVNQGSTVNEQFF TGCAGCGTAAACCAAGGGTCGACAGTCAATGAGCAGTTCTTC
TRBJ2-1 many TRBV19 . CASSSRERESNEQFF TGTGCCAGTAGTAGTCGGGAGAGGGAAAGCAATGAGCAGTTCTTC
TRBJ1-1 many TRBV20-1 . CSASMGFRSTEAFF TGCAGTGCCTCCATGGGGTTTAGATCCACTGAAGCTTTCTTT
TRBJ2-1 many TRBV29-1 TRBD2 CSAKRDFSYNEQFF TGCAGCGCCAAGCGGGATTTTTCCTACAATGAGCAGTTCTTC
TRBJ2-7 many TRBV28 . CASSLNSPGFF TGTGCCAGCAGTTTAAACAGCCCCGGGTTCTTC
TRBJ2-2 many TRBV23-1 . CASSRSMPNTGELFF TGCGCCAGCAGTCGTTCTATGCCGAACACCGGGGAGCTGTTTTTT
TRBJ2-1 many TRBV5-1 . CASREGQGYEQFF TGCGCCAGCAGAGAAGGCCAAGGGTATGAGCAGTTCTTC
TRBJ1-2 many TRBV4-1 . CASSQDSYGYTF TGCGCCAGCAGCCAAGATTCCTATGGCTACACCTTC
TRBJ1-2 many TRBV6-2/TRBV6-3 TRBD1 CASGKQGYNYGYTF TGTGCCAGCGGGAAACAGGGGTACAACTATGGCTACACCTTC
TRBJ2-1 many TRBV7-2 TRBD1 CASSFEGASYNEQFF TGTGCCAGCAGCTTTGAGGGGGCGTCCTACAATGAGCAGTTCTTC
TRBJ2-7 many TRBV29-1 TRBD1 CSVRTGGFSYEQYF TGCAGCGTACGGACAGGGGGCTTTTCCTACGAGCAGTACTTC
TRBJ2-7 . TRBV4-1 . CASSQRERFEQYF TGTGCCAGCAGCCAAAGGGAACGCTTCGAGCAGTACTTC
TRBJ2-7 many TRBV9 . CASSVSPNSYEQYF TGTGCCAGCAGCGTCAGCCCTAACTCCTACGAGCAGTACTTC
TRBJ2-1 many TRBV12-3/TRBV12-4 TRBD1 CASRPSDRGPYNEQFF TGTGCCAGCAGGCCATCGGACAGGGGCCCCTACAATGAGCAGTTCTTC
TRBJ2-7 many TRBV7-2 . CASSLMRSSYEQYF TGTGCCAGCAGCTTAATGAGGAGCTCCTACGAGCAGTACTTC
TRBJ2-3 many TRBV29-1 . CSVRENSVTQYF TGCAGCGTACGGGAGAACTCCGTTACGCAGTATTTT
TRBJ2-3 many TRBV29-1 . CSVQLALADTQYF TGCAGCGTACAACTAGCCCTTGCAGATACGCAGTATTTT
TRBJ2-2 few TRBV29-1 . CSGDSPNTGELFFF .
TRBJ2-7 . TRBV5-6 TRBD1 CASSPGTGGREQYF TGTGCCAGCAGCCCCGGGACAGGGGGGCGCGAGCAGTACTTC
TRBJ2-2 . TRBV26 . CATAPGEPRTPGSCFF .
TRBJ1-1 . TRBV7-9 . CASSLALGNTEAFF TGTGCCAGCAGCTTAGCATTGGGGAACACTGAAGCTTTCTTT
TRBJ2-7 many TRBV7-2 TRBD2 CASSLEVGGSYF TGTGCCAGCAGCTTAGAGGTGGGGGGGTCGTACTTC
TRBJ2-6 few TRBV29-1 TRBD1 CSVIPARQGVSGANVLTF TGCAGCGTTATCCCCGCCCGCCAGGGGGTATCTGGGGCCAACGTCCTGACTTTC
TRBJ1-6 many TRBV12-3/TRBV12-4 . CASSSRGVYSPLHF TGTGCCAGCAGTTCCCGGGGTGTTTATTCACCCCTCCACTTT
TRBJ2-1 . TRBV5-1 . CASSLNPRSFGGGPNEQFF TGCGCCAGCAGCTTGAACCCTAGAAGCTTTGGGGGGGGCCCCAATGAGCAGTTCTTC
TRBJ1-2 many TRBV4-3 TRBD1 CASSQVTTGSYGYTF TGCGCCAGCAGCCAAGTTACGACAGGGAGCTATGGCTACACCTTC
TRBJ1-1 many TRBV5-1 . CASSPHWGGNGEAFF TGCGCCAGCAGCCCACATTGGGGGGGAAACGGTGAAGCTTTCTTT
TRBJ2-1 many TRBV2 . CASSEALPGEQFF TGTGCCAGCAGTGAAGCGCTTCCAGGTGAGCAGTTCTTC
TRBJ2-1 many TRBV20-1 TRBD2 CSALSGLANEQFF TGCAGTGCTCTCTCGGGACTAGCCAATGAGCAGTTCTTC
TRBJ2-6 many TRBV5-1 TRBD1 CASRADRGFSGANVLTF TGCGCCAGCAGGGCCGACAGGGGATTCTCTGGGGCCAACGTCCTGACTTTC
TRBJ2-3 many TRBV5-1 . CASSLERAGADTQYF TGCGCCAGCAGCTTGGAAAGGGCTGGCGCAGATACGCAGTATTTT